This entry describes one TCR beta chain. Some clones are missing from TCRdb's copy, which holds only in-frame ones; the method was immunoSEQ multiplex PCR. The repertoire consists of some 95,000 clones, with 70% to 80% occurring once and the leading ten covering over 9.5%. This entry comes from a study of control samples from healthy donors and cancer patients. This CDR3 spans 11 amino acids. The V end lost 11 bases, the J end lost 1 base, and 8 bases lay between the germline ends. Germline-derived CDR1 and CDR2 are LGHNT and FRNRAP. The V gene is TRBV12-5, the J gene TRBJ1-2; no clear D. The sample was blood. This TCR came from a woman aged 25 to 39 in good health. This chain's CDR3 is CALGLNYGYTF. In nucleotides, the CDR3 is TGTGCTCTAGGCCTTAACTATGGCTACACCTTC. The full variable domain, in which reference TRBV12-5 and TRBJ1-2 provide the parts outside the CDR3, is DARVTQTPRHKVTEMGQEVTMRCQPILGHNTVFWYRQTMMQGLELLAYFRNRAPLDDSGMPKDRFSAEMPDATLATLKIQPSEPRDSAVYFCALGLNYGYTFGSGTRLTVV.